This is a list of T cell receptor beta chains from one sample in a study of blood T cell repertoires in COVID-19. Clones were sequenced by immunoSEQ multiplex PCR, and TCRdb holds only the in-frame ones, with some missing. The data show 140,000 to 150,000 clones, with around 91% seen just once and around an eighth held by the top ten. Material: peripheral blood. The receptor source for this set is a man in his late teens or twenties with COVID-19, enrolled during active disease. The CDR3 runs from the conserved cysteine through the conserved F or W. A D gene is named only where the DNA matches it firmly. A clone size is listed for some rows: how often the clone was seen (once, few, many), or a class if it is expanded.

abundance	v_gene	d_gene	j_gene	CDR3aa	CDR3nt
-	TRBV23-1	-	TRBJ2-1	CASSRRSAGQFF	TGCGCCAGCAGTCGGAGGTCGGCCGGGCAGTTCTTC
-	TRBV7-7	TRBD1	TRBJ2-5	CASSHPGQGPTQYF	TGTGCCAGCAGCCATCCGGGACAGGGGCCAACCCAGTACTTC
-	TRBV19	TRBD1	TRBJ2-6	CASSMSPWTGKAGANVLTF	TGTGCCAGTAGTATGAGTCCATGGACAGGGAAGGCTGGGGCCAACGTCCTGACTTTC
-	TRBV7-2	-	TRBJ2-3	CASSWRRGGIDTQYF	TGTGCCAGCAGCTGGCGTAGGGGAGGAATAGATACGCAGTATTTT
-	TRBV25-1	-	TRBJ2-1	CASSGALNEQFF	TGTGCCAGCAGTGGGGCCCTCAATGAGCAGTTCTTC
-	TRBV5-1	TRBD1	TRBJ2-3	CASSLGGQSTQYF	TGCGCCAGCAGCTTGGGGGGACAGAGTACGCAGTATTTT
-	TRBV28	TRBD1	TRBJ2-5	CASSLKRQGETQYF	TGTGCCAGCAGTTTAAAGCGACAGGGGGAGACCCAGTACTTC
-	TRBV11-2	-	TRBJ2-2	CASSLGQNTGELFF	TGTGCCAGCAGCTTGGGACAGAACACCGGGGAGCTGTTTTTT
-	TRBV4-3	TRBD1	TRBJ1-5	CASSQDFRTGFEPQHF	TGCGCCAGCAGCCAAGATTTCCGGACAGGGTTTGAGCCCCAGCATTTT
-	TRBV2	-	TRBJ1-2	CASSVSLYGYTF	TGTGCCAGCAGTGTAAGCCTCTATGGCTACACCTTC
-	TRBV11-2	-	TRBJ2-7	CASSLPDRQGAYEQYF	TGTGCCAGCAGCTTACCCGACAGGCAGGGAGCCTACGAGCAGTACTTC
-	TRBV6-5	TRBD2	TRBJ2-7	CASRDYAYEQYF	TGTGCCAGTAGGGACTATGCCTACGAGCAGTACTTC
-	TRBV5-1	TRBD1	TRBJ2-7	CASSPTGDYEQYF	TGCGCCAGCAGCCCGACAGGGGACTACGAGCAGTACTTC
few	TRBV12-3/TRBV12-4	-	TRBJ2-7	CASSVSRVEQYF	TGTGCCAGCAGTGTTTCCCGGGTCGAGCAGTACTTC
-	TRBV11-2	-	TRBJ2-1	CASSLDRTQLPYNEQFF	TGTGCCAGCAGCTTAGATCGGACACAACTACCCTACAATGAGCAGTTCTTC
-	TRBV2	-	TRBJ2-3	CASRTLTVPSDTQYF	TGTGCCAGCAGGACCCTTACAGTCCCCTCAGATACGCAGTATTTT
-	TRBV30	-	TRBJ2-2	CAWSLGVDTGELFF	TGTGCCTGGAGTCTCGGAGTAGACACCGGGGAGCTGTTTTTT
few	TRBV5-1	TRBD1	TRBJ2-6	CASSPGQRASGANVLTF	TGCGCCAGCAGCCCGGGACAGAGGGCCTCTGGGGCCAACGTCCTGACTTTC
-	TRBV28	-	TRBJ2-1	CASSGGQWIYNEQFF	TGTGCCAGCAGTGGCGGACAGTGGATCTACAATGAGCAGTTCTTC
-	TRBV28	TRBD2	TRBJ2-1	CASSRQRDYYNEQFF	TGTGCCAGCAGTCGACAGCGGGACTATTACAATGAGCAGTTCTTC
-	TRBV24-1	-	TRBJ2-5	CATSDHGTQETQYF	TGTGCCACCAGTGACCACGGGACACAAGAGACCCAGTACTTC
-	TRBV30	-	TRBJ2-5	CAWRGEASRPLPQETQYF	TGTGCCTGGAGAGGGGAGGCTAGCCGCCCCTTACCTCAAGAGACCCAGTACTTC
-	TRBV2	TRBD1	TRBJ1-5	CASKESWGQSFGFNQPQHF	TGTGCCAGCAAGGAGTCTTGGGGACAGTCTTTCGGGTTCAATCAGCCCCAGCATTTT
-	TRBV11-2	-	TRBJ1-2	CASKRGLSNYGYTF	TGTGCCAGCAAGCGAGGCCTTTCTAACTATGGCTACACCTTC
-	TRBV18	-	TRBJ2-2	CASSPNQGTGELFF	TGTGCCAGCTCACCTAACCAGGGAACCGGGGAGCTGTTTTTT
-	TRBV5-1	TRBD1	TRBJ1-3	CASSPRTGEGNTIYF	TGCGCCAGCAGCCCAAGGACAGGGGAGGGAAACACCATATATTTT
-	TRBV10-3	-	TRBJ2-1	CASKPQFF	TGTGCCAGTAAGCCTCAGTTCTTC
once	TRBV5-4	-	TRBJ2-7	CASSFTAGSSYEQYF	TGTGCCAGCAGCTTTACGGCGGGGAGCTCCTACGAGCAGTACTTC
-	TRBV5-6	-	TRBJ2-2	CASTSRVGTHTGELFF	TGTGCCAGCACCTCCCGGGTGGGTACCCACACCGGGGAGCTGTTTTTT
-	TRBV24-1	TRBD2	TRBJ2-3	CATSARRLAGEGTDTQYF	TGTGCCACCAGTGCGAGGAGACTAGCGGGAGAGGGGACAGATACGCAGTATTTT
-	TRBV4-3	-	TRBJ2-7	CASSPGTGASYEQYF	TGCGCCAGCAGCCCCGGGACTGGGGCCTCCTACGAGCAGTACTTC
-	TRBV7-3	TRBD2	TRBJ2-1	CASSGTSSNEQFF	TGTGCCAGCAGCGGGACTAGCAGCAATGAGCAGTTCTTC
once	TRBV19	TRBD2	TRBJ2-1	CASLMGGDYNEQFF	TGTGCCAGTCTTATGGGAGGGGACTACAATGAGCAGTTCTTC
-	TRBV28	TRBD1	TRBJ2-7	CASAQGVYEQYF	TGTGCCAGCGCACAGGGGGTCTACGAGCAGTACTTC
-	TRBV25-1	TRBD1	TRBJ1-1	CASSESGGRTEAFF	TGTGCCAGCAGTGAATCAGGGGGCAGGACTGAAGCTTTCTTT
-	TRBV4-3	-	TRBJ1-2	CASSQDRFYGYTF	TGCGCCAGCAGCCAAGATCGGTTCTATGGCTACACCTTC
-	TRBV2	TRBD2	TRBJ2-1	CASSIAGVSYNEQFF	TGTGCCAGCAGTATAGCGGGAGTCTCCTACAATGAGCAGTTCTTC
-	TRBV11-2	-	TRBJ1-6	CASSPRLSSYNSPLHF	TGTGCCAGCAGCCCTCGACTGAGCTCCTATAATTCACCCCTCCACTTT
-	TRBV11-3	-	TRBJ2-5	CASRGSGRETQYF	TGTGCCAGCAGAGGGTCAGGGAGGGAGACCCAGTACTTC
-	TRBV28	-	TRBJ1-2	CASANSQLTGYTF	TGTGCCAGCGCGAATTCCCAACTAACGGGCTACACCTTC
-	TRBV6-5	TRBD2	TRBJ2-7	CATTDWGGSYEQYF	TGTGCCACTACCGATTGGGGGGGATCCTACGAGCAGTACTTC
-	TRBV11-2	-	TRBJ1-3	CASSLARAGNTIYF	TGTGCCAGCAGCTTAGCAAGAGCTGGAAACACCATATATTTT